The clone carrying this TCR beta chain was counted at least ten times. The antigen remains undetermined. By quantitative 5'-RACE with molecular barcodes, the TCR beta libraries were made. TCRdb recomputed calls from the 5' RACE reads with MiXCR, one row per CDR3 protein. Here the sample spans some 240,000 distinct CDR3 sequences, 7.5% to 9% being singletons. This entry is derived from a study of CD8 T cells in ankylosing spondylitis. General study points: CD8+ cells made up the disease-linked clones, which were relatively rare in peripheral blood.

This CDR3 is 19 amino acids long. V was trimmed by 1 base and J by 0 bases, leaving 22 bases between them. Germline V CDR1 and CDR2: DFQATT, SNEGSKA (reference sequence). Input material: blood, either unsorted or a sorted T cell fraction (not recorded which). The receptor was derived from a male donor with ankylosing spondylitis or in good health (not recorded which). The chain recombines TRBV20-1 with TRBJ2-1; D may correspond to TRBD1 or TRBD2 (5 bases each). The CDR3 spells CSARGEMAGAISSYNEQFF. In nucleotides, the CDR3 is TGCAGTGCTAGAGGGGAGATGGCTGGGGCGATTAGCTCCTACAATGAGCAGTTCTTC.